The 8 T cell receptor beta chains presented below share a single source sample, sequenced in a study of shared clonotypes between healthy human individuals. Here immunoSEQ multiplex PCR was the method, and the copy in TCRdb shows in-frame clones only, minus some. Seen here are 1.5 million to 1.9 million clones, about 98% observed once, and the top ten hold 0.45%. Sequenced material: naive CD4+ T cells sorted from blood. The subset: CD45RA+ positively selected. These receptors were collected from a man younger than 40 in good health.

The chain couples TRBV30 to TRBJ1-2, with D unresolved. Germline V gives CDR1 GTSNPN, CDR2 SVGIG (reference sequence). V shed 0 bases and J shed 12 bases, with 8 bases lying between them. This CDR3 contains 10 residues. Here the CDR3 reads CAWSVQPHTF. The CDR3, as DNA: TGTGCCTGGAGTGTACAGCCCCACACCTTC.

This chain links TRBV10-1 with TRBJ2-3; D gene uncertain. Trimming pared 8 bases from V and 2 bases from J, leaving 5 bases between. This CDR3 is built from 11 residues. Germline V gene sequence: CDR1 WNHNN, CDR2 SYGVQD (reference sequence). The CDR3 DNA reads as TGCGCCAGCGGATACACAGATACGCAGTATTTT. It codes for CASGYTDTQYF.

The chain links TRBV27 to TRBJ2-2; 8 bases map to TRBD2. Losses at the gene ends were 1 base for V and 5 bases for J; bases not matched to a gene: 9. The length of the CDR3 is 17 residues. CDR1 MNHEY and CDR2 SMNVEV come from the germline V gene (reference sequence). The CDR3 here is CASSLFPGGGGTGELFF. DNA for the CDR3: TGTGCCAGCAGTTTATTCCCGGGAGGGGGTGGTACCGGGGAGCTGTTTTTT.

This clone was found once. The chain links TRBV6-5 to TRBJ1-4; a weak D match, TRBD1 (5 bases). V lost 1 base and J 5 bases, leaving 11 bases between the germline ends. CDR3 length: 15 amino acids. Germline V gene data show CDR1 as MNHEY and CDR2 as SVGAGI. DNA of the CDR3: TGTGCCAGCAGTTACTTGAGGGGCGAGAATGAAAAACTGTTTTTT. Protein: CASSYLRGENEKLFF.

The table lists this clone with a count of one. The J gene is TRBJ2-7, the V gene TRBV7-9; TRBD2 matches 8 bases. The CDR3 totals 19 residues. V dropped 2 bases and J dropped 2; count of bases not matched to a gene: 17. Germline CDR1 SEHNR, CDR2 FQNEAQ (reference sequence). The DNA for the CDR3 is TGTGCCAGCAGCTTATGGCTTGGGCCCGGGGGGGAGACTGCCTACGAGCAGTACTTC. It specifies CASSLWLGPGGETAYEQYF. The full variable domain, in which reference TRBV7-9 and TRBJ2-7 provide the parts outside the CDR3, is DTGVSQNPRHKITKRGQNVTFRCDPISEHNRLYWYRQTLGQGPEFLTYFQNEAQLEKSRLLSDRFSAERPKGSFSTLEIQRTEQGDSAMYLCASSLWLGPGGETAYEQYFGPGTRLTVT.

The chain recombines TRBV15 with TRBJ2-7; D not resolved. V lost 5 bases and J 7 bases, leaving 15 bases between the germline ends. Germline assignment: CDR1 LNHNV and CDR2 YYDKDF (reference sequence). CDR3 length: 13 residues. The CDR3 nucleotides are TGTGCCACCAGCTCCCTCAGGCTGGGGGAGCAGTACTTC. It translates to CATSSLRLGEQYF.

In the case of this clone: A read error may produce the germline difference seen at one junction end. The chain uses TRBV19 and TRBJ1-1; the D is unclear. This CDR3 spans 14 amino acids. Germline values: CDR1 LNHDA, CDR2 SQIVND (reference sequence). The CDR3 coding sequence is TGTGTCAGTAGCCTCCTTGGCCAGAACACTGAAGCTTTCTTT. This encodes CVSSLLGQNTEAFF.

In DNA, the CDR3 is TGTGCCAGCAGCCGGTCCGGGTGGCACGAGCAGTACTTC. Translated, it gives CASSRSGWHEQYF. The V and J genes are TRBV28 and TRBJ2-7, with D unclear. This CDR3 is built from 13 residues. Between the trimmed V and J ends, which lost 6 bases and 5 bases, there was a span of 14 bases. From germline, CDR1 is MDHEN and CDR2 SYDVKM.